The T cell receptor (beta chain) under discussion was sequenced for a study of CD8 T cells in Susac syndrome. Reverse transcription used about 0.45 to 1 ug RNA and random hexamers. TCRdb re-called the immunoSEQ multiplex PCR reads through MiXCR, storing one row per CDR3 protein. The data contain about 160,000 distinct CDR3 sequences, 94% of them seen just once; the ten biggest clones take up 0.09% to 0.1%. Germline values: CDR1 MGHRA, CDR2 YSYEKL. Trimming took 4 bases from V and 2 from J, leaving 15 bases between them. The CDR3 contains 15 residues. Sequencing was done on a sample of CD4+ T cells from PBMCs. The V gene is TRBV4-1, the J gene TRBJ2-7, with unresolved D. This sequence was found in a human donor with multiple sclerosis. The CDR3 spells CASSPRFATTYEQYF. The CDR3 DNA reads as TGCGCCAGCAGCCCCCGTTTTGCGACCACCTACGAGCAGTACTTC.